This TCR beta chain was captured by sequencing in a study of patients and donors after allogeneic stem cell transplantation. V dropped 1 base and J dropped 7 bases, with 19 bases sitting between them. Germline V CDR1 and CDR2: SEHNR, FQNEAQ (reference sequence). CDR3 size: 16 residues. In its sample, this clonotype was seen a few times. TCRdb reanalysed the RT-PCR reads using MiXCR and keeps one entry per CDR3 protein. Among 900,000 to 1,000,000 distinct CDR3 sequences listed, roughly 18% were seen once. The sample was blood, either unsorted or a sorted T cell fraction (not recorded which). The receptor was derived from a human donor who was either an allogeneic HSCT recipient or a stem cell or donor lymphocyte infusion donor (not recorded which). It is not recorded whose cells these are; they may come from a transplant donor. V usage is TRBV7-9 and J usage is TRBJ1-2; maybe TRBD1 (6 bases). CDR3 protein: CASSLVGAAGDRGYTF. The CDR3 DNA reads TGTGCCAGCAGCTTAGTAGGTGCGGCAGGGGATCGTGGCTACACCTTC.